The 22 T cell receptor beta chains below all came from one sample that was sequenced in a study of Tregs in tolerant kidney transplant recipients. Related graft donors supplied nonmyeloablative bone marrow transplants, and mixed chimerism was transient. Assay used: immunoSEQ multiplex PCR; TCRdb lists only in-frame clones, some missing. The repertoire table contains 30,000 to 40,000 clones. This specimen was CD4+ T cells from blood (PBMCs), taken 24 months after the transplant. The receptors come from a human patient who received a combined kidney and bone marrow transplant. Some of these T cells may belong to the graft donor.

As concerns this clone: The read is 3 residues too short to cover the CDR3 end, so that end is filled in from the germline J gene. V gene TRBV2 combines with J gene TRBJ2-1, with 9 bases aligning to TRBD2. With 7 bases clipped from V and 3 bases from J, the junction kept 7 bases outside the gene matches. Germline V gene lookup returns CDR1 SNHLY and CDR2 FYNNEI. This CDR3 comprises 15 residues. CDR3 DNA, as far as it was read: TGTGCCAGCACGGTGTCTAGCGGGAACTACAATGAG. Its translation: CASTVSSGNYNE. The complete CDR3 reads CASTVSSGNYNEQFF.

Comments on this clone: The read falls 3 residues short of the CDR3 end, and the missing part is taken from the germline J gene. The rearrangement joins TRBV5-1 to TRBJ2-1; 11 bases line up with TRBD2. Trimming cost V 1 base and J 3 bases; bases outside gene matches: 3. The CDR3 is 16 amino acids. CDR1 is SGHRS and CDR2 is YFSETQ in the germline V gene. CDR3 region: CASSLLTSGSYNEQFF. The part of the CDR3 DNA that was read is TGCGCCAGCAGCTTGCTAACTAGCGGGAGCTACAATGAG.

To note about this clone: The read stops 3 residues short of the end of the CDR3; the missing end is completed from the germline J gene. The rearrangement links TRBV18 to TRBJ1-1; D is undetermined. CDR1 is KGHSH and CDR2 is LQKENI in the germline V gene. CDR3 length: 13 amino acids. Here the CDR3 reads CASSPETSRGAFF. The sequenced CDR3 bases are TGTGCCAGCTCACCGGAAACATCCCGCGGG.

As to this clone: The CDR3 extends 3 residues past the end of the read, so its final part is completed from the germline J gene. The rearrangement joins TRBV19 to TRBJ1-2; 7 bases match TRBD1. Per the germline V gene, CDR1 is LNHDA and CDR2 is SQIVND (reference sequence). Trimming at V came to 10 bases and at J to 0 bases, leaving 17 bases not matched to a gene. The CDR3 runs to 17 residues. This chain's CDR3 is CATITGQALGANYGYTF. The covered CDR3 bases are TGTGCCACCATTACTGGACAGGCCCTTGGAGCTAACTATGGC.

On this clone itself: Read sequence stops 3 residues before the CDR3 end, and the germline J gene provides the missing end. The chain is built from TRBV5-1 and TRBJ2-7; TRBD2 aligns across 13 bases. V was pared by 4 bases and J by 6 bases, with 7 bases of the junction left unmatched. The CDR3 consists of 15 residues. Germline values: CDR1 SGHRS, CDR2 YFSETQ. This CDR3 is CASSPGLAGASEQYF. CDR3 DNA (partial): TGCGCCAGCAGCCCTGGACTAGCGGGAGCTAGCGAG.

On this clone itself: The read ends 3 residues shy of where the CDR3 ends; the end is completed using the germline J gene. V is TRBV30 and J is TRBJ1-1; perhaps TRBD1 as D (5 bases). This CDR3 contains 15 residues. Germline assignment: CDR1 GTSNPN and CDR2 SVGIG (reference sequence). V was pared by 3 bases and J by 5 bases, with 19 bases between. The CDR3 loop reads CAWRFGGLRRTEAFF. The DNA read from the CDR3 is TGTGCCTGGAGGTTTGGGGGGTTAAGGAGGACTGAA.

In regard to this clone: With the read ending 3 residues before the CDR3 end, the germline J gene is used to fill in that end. This chain joins TRBV30 and TRBJ2-1, with D maybe TRBD1 (7 bases). The V end was cut by 3 bases, the J end by 6 bases, with 18 bases between. Germline V gives CDR1 GTSNPN, CDR2 SVGIG (reference sequence). The CDR3 is 15 amino acids. CDR3 DNA, as far as it was read: TGTGCCTGGAGCGCCAAAGACAGGGAGGTCAATGAG. Amino acids: CAWSAKDREVNE. In full, the CDR3 is CAWSAKDREVNEQFF.

In the case of this clone: Sequencing ends 3 residues short of the CDR3 end; the germline J gene provides the rest. The chain couples TRBV6-2 or TRBV6-3 to TRBJ2-7; 10 bases map to TRBD2. Per germline, CDR1 MNHEY and CDR2 SVGEGT. CDR3 size: 16 residues. J gave up 3 bases and V 4 bases, and 9 bases lay outside the gene matches. The part of the CDR3 DNA that was read is TGTGCCAGCAGTTCATCATCTAGCGGGAGTGTCTACGAG. This gives the protein CASSSSSSGSVYE. Given in full, the CDR3 is CASSSSSSGSVYEQYF.

Remarks on this clone: The read ends 3 residues early relative to the CDR3; the germline J gene fills the gap. The chain is built from TRBV5-1 and TRBJ1-1, with TRBD1 identical over 8 bases. The V and J ends lost 4 bases and 0 bases, in that order; junction bases with no gene match: 8. The germline V gene encodes CDR1 SGHRS and CDR2 YFSETQ. The CDR3 loop spans 16 amino acids. The CDR3 loop reads CASSPRQGTMNTEAFF. The sequenced part of the CDR3 DNA is TGCGCCAGCAGCCCTCGACAGGGGACCATGAACACTGAA.

For this clone: From the germline J gene comes the end of the CDR3, since the read stops 3 residues before it. The chain carries TRBV4-2 and TRBJ2-5; 8 bases are shared with TRBD2. Trimming at V came to 3 bases and at J to 3 bases, leaving 3 bases not matched to a gene. Germline V gives CDR1 LGHNA, CDR2 YNFKEQ. There are 14 residues in the CDR3. The CDR3 protein is CASSHGGAKETQYF. The part of the CDR3 DNA that was read is TGTGCCAGCAGCCACGGGGGGGCTAAAGAGACC.

A remark on this clone: Coverage ceases 3 residues before the CDR3 finishes, and the germline J gene fills in the end. This rearrangement joins TRBV7-2 to TRBJ1-1; D ambiguous. V lost 1 base and J lost 1, with 4 bases in between. Germline V gives CDR1 SGHTA, CDR2 FQGNSA. CDR3 length equals 13 residues. The CDR3 loop is CASSLVQNTEAFF. The covered CDR3 bases are TGTGCCAGCAGCTTAGTCCAGAACACTGAA.

The chain's CDR3 is CASSGGTAGTGELFF. Incomplete CDR3 DNA: TGTGCCAGCAGCGGAGGGACTGCCGGAACCGGGGAG. The chain recombines TRBV5-4 with TRBJ2-2; D might be TRBD2 (6 bases). The CDR3 end is not reached by the read, which stops 3 residues before it; the germline J gene fills it in. V lost 4 bases and J lost 5, with 15 bases in between. CDR1 and CDR2 from the germline V gene are SGHNT and YYREEE (reference sequence). The CDR3 has 15 amino acids.

For this clone: Coverage ceases 3 residues before the CDR3 finishes, and the germline J gene fills in the end. This chain connects TRBV20-1 to TRBJ2-5; 7 bases agree with TRBD1. The CDR3 extends over 12 amino acids. Germline trimming cut 6 bases from V and 1 base from J; bases unmatched to any gene: 2. Germline assignment: CDR1 DFQATT and CDR2 SNEGSKA (reference sequence). The CDR3 DNA, read in part, is TGCAGTGCAAGACAGGGCCAAGAGACC. Protein sequence: CSARQGQET. The entire CDR3 sequence reads CSARQGQETQYF.

To note about this clone: The CDR3 end lies 3 residues beyond the end of the read and is filled in from the germline J gene. The rearrangement uses TRBV27 and TRBJ2-7, with D maybe TRBD1 (5 bases). This CDR3 has 18 amino acids. Trimming shortened V by 0 bases and J by 1 base, and 19 bases separated the two germline ends. The germline V gene has CDR1 MNHEY and CDR2 SMNVEV (reference sequence). The CDR3 DNA, read in part, is TGTGCCAGCAGTTTATCTGGCGGACACCCCTCGAGTTCCTACGAG. It is translated as CASSLSGGHPSSSYE. The complete CDR3 sequence is CASSLSGGHPSSSYEQYF.

Worth noting for this clone: Read data end 3 residues before the CDR3 end; the end is taken from the germline J gene. The V and J genes are TRBV19 and TRBJ2-2, with 9 nucleotides matching TRBD2. The CDR3 contains 15 residues. The V gene end was trimmed by 6 bases and the J gene end by 4 bases; junction bases not matched to a gene: 6. Germline loops: CDR1 LNHDA, CDR2 SQIVND (reference sequence). This CDR3 is CASRLKRGATGELFF. CDR3 DNA (partial): TGTGCCAGTAGGCTAAAGCGGGGGGCCACCGGGGAG.

About this clone itself: Read sequence stops 3 residues before the CDR3 end, and the germline J gene provides the missing end. The V call is TRBV29-1, the J call TRBJ2-5; D perhaps matches TRBD1 (6 bases). From germline, CDR1 is SQVTM and CDR2 ANQGSEA. The CDR3 spans 14 residues. Trimming removed 7 bases from V and 4 bases from J, with 19 bases in between. The CDR3 region is CSADGQGIRETQYF. The CDR3 bases that were read are TGCAGCGCCGATGGGCAGGGGATTCGAGAGACC.

A word on this clone: One end of the junction fails to match germline, which may point to a read error. The missing CDR3 end, 3 residues past where the read stops, is filled in from the germline J gene. The chain combines TRBV7-7 with TRBJ2-2; D might be TRBD2 (5 bases). Germline CDR1 is SSHAT and CDR2 is FNYEAQ (reference sequence). The CDR3 contains 12 residues. This CDR3 is CASSGQTGELFF. The CDR3 bases that were read are TGTGCTAGCAGCGGTCAGACCGGGGAG.

CDR3 DNA, as far as it was read: TGTGCCAGCAGCTTGGCTAGGGGGATAGGAGGC. Its translation is CASSLARGIGG. The whole CDR3 region reads CASSLARGIGGYTF. The chain links TRBV5-6 to TRBJ1-2, with a tentative D call TRBD1 (6 bases). The CDR3 end is not reached by the read, which stops 3 residues before it; the germline J gene fills it in. This CDR3 contains 14 residues. Germline CDR1 SGHDT, CDR2 YYEEEE.

With regard to this clone: Read sequence stops 3 residues before the CDR3 end, and the germline J gene provides the missing end. The gene calls are TRBV12-5 and TRBJ1-1, with TRBD1 as a possible D gene (6 bases). From germline, CDR1 is LGHNT and CDR2 FRNRAP. V lost 2 bases and J 7 bases, leaving 14 bases between the germline ends. The CDR3 length is 14 residues. This CDR3 reads CASGLSPDRLEAFF. The covered CDR3 bases are TGTGCTAGTGGTTTGTCCCCCGACAGGCTTGAA.

In regard to this clone: The CDR3 extends 3 residues past the end of the read, so its final part is completed from the germline J gene. The V gene is TRBV19, the J gene TRBJ1-5, with a weak D call TRBD1 (5 bases). The CDR3 runs to 17 residues. Trimming removed 4 bases from V and 0 bases from J, with 16 bases in between. Germline V gene data show CDR1 as LNHDA and CDR2 as SQIVND (reference sequence). CDR3 in amino acids: CASSTNSQDYSNQPQHF. The CDR3 bases that were read are TGTGCCAGTAGTACAAACTCACAGGATTATAGCAATCAGCCC. The whole variable domain, remainder taken from reference TRBV19 and TRBJ1-5, is DGGITQSPKYLFRKEGQNVTLSCEQNLNHDAMYWYRQDPGQGLRLIYYSQIVNDFQKGDIAEGYSVSREKKESFPLTVTSAQKNPTAFYLCASSTNSQDYSNQPQHFGDGTRLSIL.

A note on this clone: The read gets to within 3 residues of the CDR3 end, and the germline J gene fills in the rest. The chain joins TRBV18 to TRBJ1-3, with 10 positions matching TRBD1. The J segment lost 7 bases and the V segment lost 4 bases, leaving 7 bases of the junction unmatched. This CDR3 has 15 amino acids. Germline V gene lookup returns CDR1 KGHSH and CDR2 LQKENI. The CDR3 reads CASSQTGQGWNTIYF. The CDR3 bases that were read are TGTGCCAGCTCACAAACGGGACAGGGGTGGAACACC.

Regarding this clone: The read terminates 3 residues before the CDR3 end, so the remaining end is supplied by the germline J gene. This rearrangement joins TRBV10-3 to TRBJ2-7, with TRBD1 identical over 8 bases. V was pared by 0 bases and J by 4 bases, with 5 bases of the junction left unmatched. Per germline, CDR1 ENHRY and CDR2 SYGVKD. The CDR3 has 15 amino acids. The CDR3 sequence is CAISESTGQGYEQYF. The CDR3 DNA, read in part, is TGTGCCATCAGTGAGTCGACAGGACAGGGATACGAG.